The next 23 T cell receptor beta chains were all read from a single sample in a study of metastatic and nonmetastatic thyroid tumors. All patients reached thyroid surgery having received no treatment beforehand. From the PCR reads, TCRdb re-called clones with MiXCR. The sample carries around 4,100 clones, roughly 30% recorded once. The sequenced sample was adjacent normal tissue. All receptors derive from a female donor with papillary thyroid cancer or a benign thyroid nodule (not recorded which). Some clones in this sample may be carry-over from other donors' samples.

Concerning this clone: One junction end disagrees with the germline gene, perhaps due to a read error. The DNA for the CDR3 is TGCTGTGCTAAAAGAATAGGGTCCCTCTATGGCTACACCTTC. It encodes CCAKRIGSLYGYTF. This rearrangement joins TRBV20-1 to TRBJ1-2; D is unclear. The CDR3 runs to 14 residues. CDR1 DFQATT and CDR2 SNEGSKA come from the germline V gene (reference sequence).

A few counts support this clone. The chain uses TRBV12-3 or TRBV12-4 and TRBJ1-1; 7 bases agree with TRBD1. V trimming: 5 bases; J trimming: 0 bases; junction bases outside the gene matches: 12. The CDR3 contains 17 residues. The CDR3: CASSPQGRVGMNTEAFF. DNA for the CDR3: TGTGCCAGCAGTCCACAGGGGAGAGTGGGAATGAACACTGAAGCTTTCTTT.

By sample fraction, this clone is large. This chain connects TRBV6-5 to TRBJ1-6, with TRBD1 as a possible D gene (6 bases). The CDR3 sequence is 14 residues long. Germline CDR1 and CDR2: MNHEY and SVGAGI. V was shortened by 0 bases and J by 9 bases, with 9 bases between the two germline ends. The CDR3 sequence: CASSYSRGGSPLHF. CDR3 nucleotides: TGTGCCAGCAGTTACTCGAGGGGGGGTTCACCCCTCCACTTT.

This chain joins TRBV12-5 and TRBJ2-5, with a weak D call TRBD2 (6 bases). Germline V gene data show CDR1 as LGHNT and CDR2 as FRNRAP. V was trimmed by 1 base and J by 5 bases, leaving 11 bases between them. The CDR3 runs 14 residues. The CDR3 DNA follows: TGTGCTAGTGGTTTGGGCGGGACTCTGGAGACCCAGTACTTC. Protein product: CASGLGGTLETQYF.

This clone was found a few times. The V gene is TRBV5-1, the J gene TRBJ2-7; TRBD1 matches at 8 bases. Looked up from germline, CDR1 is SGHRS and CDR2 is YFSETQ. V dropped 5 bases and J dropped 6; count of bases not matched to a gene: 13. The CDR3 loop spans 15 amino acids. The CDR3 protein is CASSGFGDRILEQYF. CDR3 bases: TGCGCCAGCAGTGGCTTTGGGGACAGGATTCTCGAGCAGTACTTC.

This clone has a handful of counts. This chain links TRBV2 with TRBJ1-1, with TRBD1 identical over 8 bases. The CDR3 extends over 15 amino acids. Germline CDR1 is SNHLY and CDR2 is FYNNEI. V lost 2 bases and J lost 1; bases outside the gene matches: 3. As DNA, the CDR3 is TGTGCCAGCAGTGAACCGGGACAGGCGAACACTGAAGCTTTCTTT. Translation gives CASSEPGQANTEAFF.

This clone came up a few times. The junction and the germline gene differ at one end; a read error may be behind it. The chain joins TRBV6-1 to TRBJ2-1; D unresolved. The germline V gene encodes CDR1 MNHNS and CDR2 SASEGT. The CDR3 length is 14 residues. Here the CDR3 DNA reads TGTGCCAGAGGGTACGGACGGTACTACAGTGAGCAGTTCTTC. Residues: CARGYGRYYSEQFF.

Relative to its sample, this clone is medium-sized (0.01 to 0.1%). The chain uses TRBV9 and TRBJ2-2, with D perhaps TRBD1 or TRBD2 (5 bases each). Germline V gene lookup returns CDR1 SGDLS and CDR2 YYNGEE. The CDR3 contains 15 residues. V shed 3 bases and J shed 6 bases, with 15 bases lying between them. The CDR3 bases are TGTGCCAGCAGCGCGCAACCGGGGCGCGCCGGGGAGCTGTTTTTT. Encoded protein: CASSAQPGRAGELFF.

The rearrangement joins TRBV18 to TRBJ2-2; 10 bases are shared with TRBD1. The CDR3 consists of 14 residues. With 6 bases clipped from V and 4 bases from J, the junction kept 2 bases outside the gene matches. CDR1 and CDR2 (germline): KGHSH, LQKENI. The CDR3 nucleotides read TGTGCCAGCTCTCGGACAGGGGGCACCGGGGAGCTGTTTTTT. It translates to CASSRTGGTGELFF. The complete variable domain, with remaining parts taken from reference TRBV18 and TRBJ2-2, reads NAGVMQNPRHLVRRRGQEARLRCSPMKGHSHVYWYRQLPEEGLKFMVYLQKENIIDESGMPKERFSAEFPKEGPSILRIQQVVRGDSAAYFCASSRTGGTGELFFGEGSRLTVL.

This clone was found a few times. CDR3 in DNA: TGTGCCAGTAGTTTCCGGACAGGAAGTGGCTACACCTTC. It encodes CASSFRTGSGYTF. The V and J genes are TRBV19 and TRBJ1-2, with 7 bases matching TRBD1. This CDR3 is 13 amino acids long. The germline gives CDR1 LNHDA, CDR2 SQIVND (reference sequence). J was trimmed by 7 bases and V by 5 bases; bases with no gene match: 7.

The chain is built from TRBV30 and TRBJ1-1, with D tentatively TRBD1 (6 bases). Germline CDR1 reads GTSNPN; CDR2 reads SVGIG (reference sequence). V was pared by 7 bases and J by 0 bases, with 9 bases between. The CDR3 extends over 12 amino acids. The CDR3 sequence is CASGTLNTEAFF. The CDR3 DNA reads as TGTGCCTCAGGGACACTGAACACTGAAGCTTTCTTT.

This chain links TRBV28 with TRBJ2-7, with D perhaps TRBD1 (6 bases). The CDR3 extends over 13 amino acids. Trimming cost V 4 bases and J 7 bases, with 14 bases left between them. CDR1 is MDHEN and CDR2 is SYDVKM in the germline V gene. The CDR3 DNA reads TGTGCCAGCAGTTATGAACAGGGTACTGAGCAGTACTTC. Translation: CASSYEQGTEQYF.

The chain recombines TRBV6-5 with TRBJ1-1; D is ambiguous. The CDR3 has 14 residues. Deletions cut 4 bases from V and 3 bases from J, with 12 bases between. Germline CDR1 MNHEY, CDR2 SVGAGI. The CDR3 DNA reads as TGTGCCAGCAGTTTCCCCGGGATGGACACTGAAGCTTTCTTT. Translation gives CASSFPGMDTEAFF.

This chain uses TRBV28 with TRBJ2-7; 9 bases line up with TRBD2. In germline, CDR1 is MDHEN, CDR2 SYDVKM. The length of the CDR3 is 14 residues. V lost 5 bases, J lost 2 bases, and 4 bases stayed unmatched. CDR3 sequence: CASSPVAGAYEQYF. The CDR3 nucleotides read TGTGCCAGCAGTCCTGTAGCGGGGGCCTACGAGCAGTACTTC.

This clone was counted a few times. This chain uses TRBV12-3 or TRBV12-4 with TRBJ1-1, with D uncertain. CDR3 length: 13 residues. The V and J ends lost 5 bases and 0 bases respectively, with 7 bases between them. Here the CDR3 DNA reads TGTGCCAGCAGTAAGGACCTGAACACTGAAGCTTTCTTT. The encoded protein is CASSKDLNTEAFF.

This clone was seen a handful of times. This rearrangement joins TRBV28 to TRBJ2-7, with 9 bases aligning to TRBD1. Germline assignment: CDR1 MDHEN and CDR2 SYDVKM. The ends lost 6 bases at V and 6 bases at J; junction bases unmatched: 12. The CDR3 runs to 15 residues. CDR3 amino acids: CASSSSPGQGVEQYF. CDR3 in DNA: TGTGCCAGCAGCTCGAGTCCGGGACAGGGTGTCGAGCAGTACTTC. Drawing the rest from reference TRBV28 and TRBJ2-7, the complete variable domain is DVKVTQSSRYLVKRTGEKVFLECVQDMDHENMFWYRQDPGLGLRLIYFSYDVKMKEKGDIPEGYSVSREKKERFSLILESASTNQTSMYLCASSSSPGQGVEQYFGPGTRLTVT.

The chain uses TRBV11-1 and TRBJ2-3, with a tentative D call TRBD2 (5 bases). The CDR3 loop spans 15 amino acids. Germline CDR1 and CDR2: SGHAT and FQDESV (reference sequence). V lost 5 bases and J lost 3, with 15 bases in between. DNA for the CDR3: TGTGCCAGCAGCCCGCTGGGAGTGAATACAGATACGCAGTATTTT. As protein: CASSPLGVNTDTQYF.

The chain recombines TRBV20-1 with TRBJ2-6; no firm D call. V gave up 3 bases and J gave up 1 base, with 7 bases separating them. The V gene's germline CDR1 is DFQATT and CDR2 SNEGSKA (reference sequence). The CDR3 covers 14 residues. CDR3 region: CSARGRSGANVLTF. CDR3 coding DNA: TGCAGTGCTAGGGGAAGGTCTGGGGCCAACGTCCTGACTTTC.

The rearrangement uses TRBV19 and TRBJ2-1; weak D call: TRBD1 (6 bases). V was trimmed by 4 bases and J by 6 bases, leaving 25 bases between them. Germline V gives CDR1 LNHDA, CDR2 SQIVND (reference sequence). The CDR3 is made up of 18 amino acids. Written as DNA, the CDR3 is TGTGCCAGTAGTAGGGACGGACAGAGGGGTTACAATACCAATGAGCAGTTCTTC. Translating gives CASSRDGQRGYNTNEQFF.

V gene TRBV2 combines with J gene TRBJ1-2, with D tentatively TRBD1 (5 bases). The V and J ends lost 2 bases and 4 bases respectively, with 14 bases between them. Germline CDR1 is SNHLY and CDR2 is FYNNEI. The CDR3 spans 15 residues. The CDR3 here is CASSEKMTGRYGYTF. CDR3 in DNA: TGTGCCAGCAGTGAAAAGATGACGGGACGCTATGGCTACACCTTC.

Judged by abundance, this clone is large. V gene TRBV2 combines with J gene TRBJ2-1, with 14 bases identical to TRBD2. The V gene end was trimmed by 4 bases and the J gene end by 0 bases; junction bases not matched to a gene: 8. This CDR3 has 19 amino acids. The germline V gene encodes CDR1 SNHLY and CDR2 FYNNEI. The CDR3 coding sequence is TGTGCCAGCAGTGTGGGACTAGCGGGAGAGGGGTCCTCCTACAATGAGCAGTTCTTC. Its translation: CASSVGLAGEGSSYNEQFF.

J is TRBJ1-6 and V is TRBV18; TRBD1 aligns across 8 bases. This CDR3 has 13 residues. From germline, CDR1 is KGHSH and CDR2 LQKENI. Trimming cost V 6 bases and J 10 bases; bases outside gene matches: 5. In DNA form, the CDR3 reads TGTGCCAGCTCGTCGGACAGGGCCTCACCCCTCCACTTT. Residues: CASSSDRASPLHF.

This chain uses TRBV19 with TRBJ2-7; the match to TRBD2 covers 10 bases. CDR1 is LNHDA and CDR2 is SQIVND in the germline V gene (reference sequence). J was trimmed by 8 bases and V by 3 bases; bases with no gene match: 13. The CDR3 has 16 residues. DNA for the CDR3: TGTGCCAGTAGTATCGCAGCGGGGGGGACCAAAGTAAAGCAGTACTTC. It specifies CASSIAAGGTKVKQYF.